This T cell receptor beta chain stems from a study of PD-L1 blockade in urothelial cancer. Study summary: Typically, measured as a median, blood samples had approximately 130,000 T cells.

Generated by immunoSEQ multiplex PCR, the TCRdb table keeps only in-frame clones and is missing some. The sample holds more than 90,000 clones, more than 75% seen once. The time point here: pretreatment peripheral blood. This CDR3 region has 13 residues. Unmatched junction bases numbered 3, after V lost 5 bases and J lost 2 bases. Germline CDR1 reads MDHEN; CDR2 reads SYDVKM. The table lists this clone with a few counts. The TCR was taken from a man aged 55-75 years with urothelial cancer. This rearrangement joins TRBV28 to TRBJ2-7, with TRBD2 matching over 7 bases. This material consisted of PBMCs, taken around atezolizumab (anti-PD-L1) treatment. This CDR3 is CASSIGLAYEQYF. The CDR3 DNA follows: TGTGCCAGCAGTATCGGACTAGCCTACGAGCAGTACTTC.